The present entry profiles one T cell receptor beta chain with its context. The data originate from a study of memory CD4+ T cells and cytomegalovirus serostatus. The sort gate was single viable CD3+CD4+CD8-CD45RO+ cells for memory CD4+ T cells. This table comes from immunoSEQ multiplex PCR, and its TCRdb copy is limited to in-frame clones, with some not included. The sample contains some 46,000 clones, 77% of which appear only once. The CDR3 length is 13 residues. Trimming shortened V by 3 bases and J by 2 bases, and 8 bases separated the two germline ends. The V gene's germline CDR1 is MNHEY and CDR2 SMNVEV (reference sequence).

Sequencing input: memory CD4+ T cells from blood. This sequence joins TRBV27 and TRBJ2-7; weak D call: TRBD1 (5 bases). This receptor was obtained from an adult in good health and CMV-seronegative. CDR3 sequence (DNA): TGTGCCAGCAGTTTCAGACAGACCTACGAGCAGTACTTC. It specifies CASSFRQTYEQYF.